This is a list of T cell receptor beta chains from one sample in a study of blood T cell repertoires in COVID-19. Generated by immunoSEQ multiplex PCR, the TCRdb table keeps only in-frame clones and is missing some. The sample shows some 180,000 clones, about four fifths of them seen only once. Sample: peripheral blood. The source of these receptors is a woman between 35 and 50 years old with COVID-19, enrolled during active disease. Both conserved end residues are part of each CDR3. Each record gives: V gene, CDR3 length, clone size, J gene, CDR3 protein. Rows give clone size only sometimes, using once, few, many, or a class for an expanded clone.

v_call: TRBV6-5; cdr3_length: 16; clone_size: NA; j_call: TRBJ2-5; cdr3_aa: CASSYGGSGGVGTQYF
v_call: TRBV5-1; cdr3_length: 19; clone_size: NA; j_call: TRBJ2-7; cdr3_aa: CASSGIPTPTSGRSYEQYF
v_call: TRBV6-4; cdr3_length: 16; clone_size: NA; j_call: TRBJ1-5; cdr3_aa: CASTSYPGYSNQPQHF
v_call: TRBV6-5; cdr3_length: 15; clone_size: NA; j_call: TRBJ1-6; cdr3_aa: CASRQGTGRVSPLHF
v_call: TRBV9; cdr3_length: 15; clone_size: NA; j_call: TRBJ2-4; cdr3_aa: CASSGAGGLIGVQYF
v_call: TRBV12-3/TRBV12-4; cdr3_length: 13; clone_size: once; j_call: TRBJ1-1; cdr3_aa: CASSFDRVTEAFF
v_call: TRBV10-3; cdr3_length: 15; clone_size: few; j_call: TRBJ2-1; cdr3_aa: CAISLDSFLHNEQFF
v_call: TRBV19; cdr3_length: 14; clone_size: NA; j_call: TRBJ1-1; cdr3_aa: CASSSRQGGPEAFF
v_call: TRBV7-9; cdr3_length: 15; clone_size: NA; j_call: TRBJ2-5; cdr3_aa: CASSLVTGWEETQYF
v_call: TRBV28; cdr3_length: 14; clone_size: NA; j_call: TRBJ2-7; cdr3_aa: CASSKRDGSYEQYF
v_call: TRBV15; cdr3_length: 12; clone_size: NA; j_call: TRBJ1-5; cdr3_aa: CATSRGNQPQHF
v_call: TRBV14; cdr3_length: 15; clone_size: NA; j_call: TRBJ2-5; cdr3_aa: CASSQGLAGGETQYF
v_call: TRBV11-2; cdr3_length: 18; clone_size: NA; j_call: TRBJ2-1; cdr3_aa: CASSVRTSGGTMIDEQFF
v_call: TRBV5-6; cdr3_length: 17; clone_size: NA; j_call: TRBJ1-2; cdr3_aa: CASSLLGEASRGYGYTF
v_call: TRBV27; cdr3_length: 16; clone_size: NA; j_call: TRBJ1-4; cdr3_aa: CATTKDFPATNEKLFF
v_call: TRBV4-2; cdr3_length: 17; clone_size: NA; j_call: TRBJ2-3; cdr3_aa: CASSHLRSSGSADTQYF
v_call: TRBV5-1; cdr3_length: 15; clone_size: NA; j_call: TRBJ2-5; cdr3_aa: CASSLLGEAGETQYF
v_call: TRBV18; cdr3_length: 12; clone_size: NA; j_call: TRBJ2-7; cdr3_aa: CASSPEGQGQYF
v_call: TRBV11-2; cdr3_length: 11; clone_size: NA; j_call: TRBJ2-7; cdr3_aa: CASSPHGEQYF
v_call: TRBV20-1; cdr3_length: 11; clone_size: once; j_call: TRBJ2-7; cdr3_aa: CSARSLYEQYF
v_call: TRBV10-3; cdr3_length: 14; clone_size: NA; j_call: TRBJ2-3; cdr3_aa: CAAGGAGITDTQYF
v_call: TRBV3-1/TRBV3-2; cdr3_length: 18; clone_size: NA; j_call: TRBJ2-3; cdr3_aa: CASSQGLLSDRGRDTQYF
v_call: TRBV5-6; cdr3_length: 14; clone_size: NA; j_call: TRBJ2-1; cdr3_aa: CASSRRGSYNEQFF
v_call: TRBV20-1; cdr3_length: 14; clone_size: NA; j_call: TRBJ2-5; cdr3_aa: CSASRQGARETQYF
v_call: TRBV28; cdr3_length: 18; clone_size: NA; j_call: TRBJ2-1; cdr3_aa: CASSKPTGLAGAYNEQFF
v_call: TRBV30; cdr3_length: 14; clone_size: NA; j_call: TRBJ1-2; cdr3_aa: CAWSRGQGWNGYTF
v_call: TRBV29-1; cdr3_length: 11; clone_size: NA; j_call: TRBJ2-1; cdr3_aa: CSVKQGNEQFF
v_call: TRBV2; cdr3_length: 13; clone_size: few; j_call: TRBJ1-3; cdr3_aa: CASSSGSGNTIYF
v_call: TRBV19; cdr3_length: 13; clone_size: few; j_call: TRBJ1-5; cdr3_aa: CASKQGGNQPQHF
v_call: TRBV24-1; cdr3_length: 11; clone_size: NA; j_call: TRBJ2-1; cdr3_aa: CATREGRTQFF
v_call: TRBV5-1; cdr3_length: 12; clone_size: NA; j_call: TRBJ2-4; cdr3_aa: CASGGGGNIQYF
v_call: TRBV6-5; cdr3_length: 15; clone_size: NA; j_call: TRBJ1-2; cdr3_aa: CASSLQGAAGYGYTF
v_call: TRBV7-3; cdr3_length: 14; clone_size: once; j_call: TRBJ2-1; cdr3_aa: CASSPQGAGFEQFF
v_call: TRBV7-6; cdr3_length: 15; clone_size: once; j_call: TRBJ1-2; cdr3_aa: CASSSNRLRGYGYTF
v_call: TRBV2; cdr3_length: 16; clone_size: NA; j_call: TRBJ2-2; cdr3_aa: CASTTGLAGDTGELFF
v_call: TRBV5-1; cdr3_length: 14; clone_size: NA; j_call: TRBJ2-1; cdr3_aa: CASSTRSVLGEQFF
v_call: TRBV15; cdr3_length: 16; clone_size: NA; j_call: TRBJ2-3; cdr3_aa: CATSRAWRESTDTQYF
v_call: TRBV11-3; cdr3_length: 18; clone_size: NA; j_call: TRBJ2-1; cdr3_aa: CASSLEGWTSGNLSEQFF
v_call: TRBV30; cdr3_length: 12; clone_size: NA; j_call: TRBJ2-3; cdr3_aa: CAWSVRARTQYF
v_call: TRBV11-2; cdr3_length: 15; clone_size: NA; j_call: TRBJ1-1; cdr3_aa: CASSLGDRGPTEAFF
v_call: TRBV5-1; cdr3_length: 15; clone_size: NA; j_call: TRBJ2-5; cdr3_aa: CASSRTSGNQETQYF
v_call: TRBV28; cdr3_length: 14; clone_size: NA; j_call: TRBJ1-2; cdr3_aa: CASSLPGQGYGYTF
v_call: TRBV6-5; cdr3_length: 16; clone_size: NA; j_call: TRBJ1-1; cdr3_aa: CASSYSTGTGGTEAFF
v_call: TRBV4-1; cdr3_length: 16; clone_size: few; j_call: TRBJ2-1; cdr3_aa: CASSQYNRGSFDEQFF
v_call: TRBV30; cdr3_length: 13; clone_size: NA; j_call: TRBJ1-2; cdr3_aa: CAWRGTGVDGYTF
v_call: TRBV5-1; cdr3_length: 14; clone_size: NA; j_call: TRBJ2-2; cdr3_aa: CASSLVSQTGELFF
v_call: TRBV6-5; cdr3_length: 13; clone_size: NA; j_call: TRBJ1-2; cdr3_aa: CASTEDRVYGYTF